A single TCR beta chain is shown here with its context. The antigen remains undetermined. This entry comes from a study of T-cell reconstitution after alpha-beta-depleted transplantation in children. Study-level points and caveats: When one year had passed after transplant, most T-cell counts and diversity came from newly produced T cells.

Unique molecular identifiers featured in how the TCRbeta library was prepared. From the PCR reads, TCRdb called clonotypes with MiXCR, one entry per CDR3 protein. Of roughly 570,000 distinct CDR3 sequences listed, 27% are singletons. The V gene's germline CDR1 is SGHAT and CDR2 FQNNGV. The V gene end was trimmed by 1 base and the J gene end by 10 bases; junction bases not matched to a gene: 3. This CDR3 spans 14 amino acids. The V call is TRBV11-2, the J call TRBJ2-1, with TRBD2 matching over 11 bases. Sequencing was performed on PBMCs, taken before TCRalphabeta/CD19-depleted stem cell transplant. The sequence derives from a boy in the first two years of life with Wiskott-Aldrich syndrome, due to receive a stem cell transplant. The CDR3 nucleotides read TGTGCCAGCAGCTTAGCCCGGACTAGCGGGGAGCAGTTCTTC. Translating gives CASSLARTSGEQFF.